One sample yielded the 26 T cell receptor beta chains listed below, sequenced in a study of blood T cell repertoires in COVID-19 (dated by TCRdb to 2020 to 2021). The protocol used for the library was the immunoSEQ multiplex PCR assay. What TCRdb holds here is the immuneACCESS table cut down to in-frame rearrangements. Part of the clones is not present; checked against another copy, under half of the missing clones reflect an unresolved V gene, and the others are unexplained. This sample gives over 75,000 clones in total; roughly 90% of them show up just once. The ten biggest clones cover about 3% of the sample. Specimen: peripheral blood. These TCRs come from a woman aged 80 or over with acute or convalescent COVID-19.

The gene calls are TRBV3-1 (or the pseudogene TRBV3-2) and TRBJ2-1; TRBD2 matches 9 bases. Trimming at V came to 6 bases and at J to 9 bases, leaving 12 bases not matched to a gene. The CDR3 contains 15 residues. The germline V gene encodes CDR1 LGHDT and CDR2 YNNKEL (reference sequence). This chain's CDR3 is CASSPPGLASAEQFF. CDR3 nucleotide sequence: TGTGCCAGCAGTCCCCCGGGACTAGCATCCGCTGAGCAGTTCTTC.

The V gene is TRBV29-1, the J gene TRBJ2-7; 7 positions match TRBD1. Germline V gene sequence: CDR1 SQVTM, CDR2 ANQGSEA. CDR3 size: 13 residues. The V gene end was trimmed by 4 bases and the J gene end by 2 bases; junction bases not matched to a gene: 5. CDR3 residues: CSVAVQGTYEQYF. CDR3 bases: TGCAGCGTTGCAGTACAGGGGACCTACGAGCAGTACTTC.

The genes are TRBV15 and TRBJ2-7, with 7 nucleotides matching TRBD1. The CDR3 length is 14 residues. V lost 7 bases and J lost 6; bases outside the gene matches: 12. Per the germline V gene, CDR1 is LNHNV and CDR2 is YYDKDF (reference sequence). The CDR3 DNA sequence: TGTGCCACCACCTGGAGTAACAGGGGCCGCGAGCAGTACTTC. Translating gives CATTWSNRGREQYF.

The V and J genes are TRBV5-5 and TRBJ1-2; D call uncertain. Trimming pared 1 base from V and 7 bases from J, leaving 11 bases between. The CDR3 spans 13 residues. Germline CDR1 is SGHKS and CDR2 is YYEKEE (reference sequence). CDR3 sequence (DNA): TGTGCCAGCAGCTTGACGAGTGGAGCTGGCTACACCTTC. Translated: CASSLTSGAGYTF.

The rearrangement joins TRBV20-1 to TRBJ2-3, with D perhaps matching TRBD2 (6 bases). The CDR3 contains 15 residues. V was pared by 3 bases and J by 2 bases, with 15 bases between. Germline V gene sequence: CDR1 DFQATT, CDR2 SNEGSKA (reference sequence). DNA of the CDR3: TGCAGTGCTAGTACATCAGGGAGGATCACAGATACGCAGTATTTT. As protein: CSASTSGRITDTQYF.

The CDR3 reads CASSLGRLAIVYEQYF. In DNA, the CDR3 is TGTGCCAGCAGCTTAGGTCGGCTAGCGATAGTTTACGAGCAGTACTTC. The rearrangement uses TRBV7-2 and TRBJ2-7, with D perhaps matching TRBD2 (6 bases). Per the germline V gene, CDR1 is SGHTA and CDR2 is FQGNSA. Trimming took off 1 base at V and 4 bases at J, with 17 bases between the two ends. The CDR3 loop spans 16 amino acids.

This clone was recorded a few times. The chain links TRBV6-1 to TRBJ1-4; possible D gene TRBD1, 6 bases. The CDR3 is made up of 14 amino acids. In germline, CDR1 is MNHNS, CDR2 SASEGT. V lost 0 bases, J lost 7 bases, and 9 bases lay in between. The CDR3 DNA follows: TGTGCCAGCAGTGAAGCAGGGGGTGGTGAAAAACTGTTTTTT. It codes for CASSEAGGGEKLFF.

The chain links TRBV27 to TRBJ2-7; 14 bases are shared with TRBD2. With 3 bases clipped from V and 4 bases from J, the junction kept 5 bases outside the gene matches. Germline V CDR1 and CDR2: MNHEY, SMNVEV (reference sequence). The CDR3 has 16 amino acids. In DNA, the CDR3 is TGTGCCAGCAGTTTCTCGGGACTAGCGGGGGTTTACGAGCAGTACTTC. This sequence encodes CASSFSGLAGVYEQYF.

This clone was detected only a few times. The V call is TRBV6-5, the J call TRBJ2-1; the match to TRBD2 covers 8 bases. The CDR3 length is 14 residues. Germline V gene sequence: CDR1 MNHEY, CDR2 SVGAGI. After removal of 8 bases from V and 6 bases from J, the junction contained 9 bases not matched to a gene. CDR3 in DNA: TGTGCCAGCGGGGCTTTAGCGGGGTTCAATGAGCAGTTCTTC. This encodes CASGALAGFNEQFF.

The chain is built from TRBV3-1 (or the pseudogene TRBV3-2) and TRBJ1-1, with TRBD1 identical over 8 bases. The CDR3 sequence is 16 residues long. V dropped 4 bases and J dropped 1; count of bases not matched to a gene: 8. Germline V gives CDR1 LGHDT, CDR2 YNNKEL (reference sequence). For the CDR3, the DNA is TGTGCCAGCAGCCTTTTCCCCGGGACAGGGAACACTGAAGCTTTCTTT. Its translation is CASSLFPGTGNTEAFF.

V and J are TRBV5-1 and TRBJ1-2, with a possible D match to TRBD1 (5 bases). CDR3 length equals 15 residues. Germline-derived CDR1 and CDR2 are SGHRS and YFSETQ. V was shortened by 4 bases and J by 4 bases, with 17 bases between the two germline ends. CDR3 in DNA: TGCGCCAGCAGCGACCAAGCCGGGGGACTCTATGGCTACACCTTC. Encoded protein: CASSDQAGGLYGYTF.

V usage is TRBV13 and J usage is TRBJ2-1; D is unclear. The germline V and J ends were trimmed by 2 bases and 8 bases, with 4 bases remaining between them. CDR1 is PRHDT and CDR2 is FYEKMQ in the germline V gene (reference sequence). This CDR3 spans 11 amino acids. The DNA of the CDR3 is TGTGCCAGCAGCTTACTTCATGAGCAGTTCTTC. Translation: CASSLLHEQFF.

The chain links TRBV9 to TRBJ2-2; D is possibly TRBD1 (6 bases). In germline, CDR1 is SGDLS, CDR2 YYNGEE. This CDR3 contains 16 residues. Deletions cut 0 bases from V and 6 bases from J, with 15 bases between. The DNA of the CDR3 is TGTGCCAGCAGCGTAGCGGCGCAGGGGATGGCCGGGGAGCTGTTTTTT. This encodes CASSVAAQGMAGELFF.

The rearrangement joins TRBV15 to TRBJ1-1; possibly TRBD1 for D (5 bases). V lost 9 bases to trimming and J lost 0 bases, with 8 bases between them. Germline V gives CDR1 LNHNV, CDR2 YYDKDF (reference sequence). This CDR3 region has 12 residues. The CDR3 loop reads CATRGMNTEAFF. For the CDR3, the DNA is TGTGCCACAAGGGGAATGAACACTGAAGCTTTCTTT.

The chain links TRBV30 to TRBJ1-1; maybe TRBD1 (6 bases). V was trimmed by 2 bases and J by 5 bases, leaving 12 bases between them. CDR1 is GTSNPN and CDR2 is SVGIG in the germline V gene (reference sequence). The CDR3 spans 13 residues. The CDR3 region is CAWSPNRETEAFF. CDR3 DNA: TGTGCCTGGAGTCCTAACAGGGAAACTGAAGCTTTCTTT. The full variable domain, rest sourced from reference TRBV30 and TRBJ1-1, is SQTIHQWPATLVQPVGSPLSLECTVEGTSNPNLYWYRQAAGRGLQLLFYSVGIGQISSEVPQNLSASRPQDRQFILSSKKLLLSDSGFYLCAWSPNRETEAFFGQGTRLTVV.

This clone was found once. V and J are TRBV18 and TRBJ2-2, with a possible D match to TRBD2 (6 bases). V was clipped by 4 bases and J by 5 bases, with 14 bases between them. This CDR3 contains 15 residues. Germline lookup yields CDR1 KGHSH and CDR2 LQKENI. The CDR3 nucleotides read TGTGCCAGCTCACTTCCTAGCGTCCGAACCGGGGAGCTGTTTTTT. Its translation is CASSLPSVRTGELFF.

The chain has TRBV19 and TRBJ1-3; D is unresolved. Germline V lookup: CDR1 LNHDA, CDR2 SQIVND (reference sequence). The ends were cut back, 4 bases at V and 0 bases at J, with 13 bases in the middle. The CDR3 runs 16 residues. The CDR3 sequence is CASSTRGLISGNTIYF. For the CDR3, the DNA is TGTGCCAGTAGTACCCGAGGACTGATCTCTGGAAACACCATATATTTT.

The CDR3 region is CASSPSAGGGRFRGEKLFF. The DNA for the CDR3 is TGTGCCAGCAGCCCCTCCGCGGGCGGTGGGCGATTTCGAGGTGAAAAACTGTTTTTT. This chain uses TRBV7-2 with TRBJ1-4; no reliable D call. The CDR3 extends over 19 amino acids. V gave up 5 bases and J gave up 7 bases, with 29 bases separating them. Germline V lookup: CDR1 SGHTA, CDR2 FQGNSA.

The chain recombines TRBV4-3 with TRBJ1-1, with D possibly TRBD1 on 6 matching bases. The CDR3 sequence is 14 residues long. Trimming took off 2 bases at V and 4 bases at J, with 11 bases between the two ends. The germline gives CDR1 LGHNA, CDR2 YSLEER. CDR3 residues: CASSQYRAATEAFF. In DNA, the CDR3 is TGCGCCAGCAGCCAATACAGGGCGGCCACTGAAGCTTTCTTT.

The chain has TRBV7-2 and TRBJ1-2, with 7 bases that match TRBD1. The CDR3 loop spans 15 amino acids. V was pared by 5 bases and J by 5 bases, with 11 bases of the junction left unmatched. Germline lookup yields CDR1 SGHTA and CDR2 FQGNSA. CDR3 residues: CASSQLRTGPYGYTF. DNA for the CDR3: TGTGCCAGCAGCCAACTTCGGACAGGTCCTTATGGCTACACCTTC.

The chain uses TRBV6-5 and TRBJ2-3, with 8 nucleotides matching TRBD1. The length of the CDR3 is 15 residues. Germline assignment: CDR1 MNHEY and CDR2 SVGAGI. J lost 5 bases, V lost 1 base, and 5 bases had no gene match. CDR3 amino acids: CASSYFAQGEDTQYF. The CDR3 DNA sequence: TGTGCCAGCAGTTACTTCGCACAGGGGGAAGATACGCAGTATTTT.

The V gene is TRBV7-9, the J gene TRBJ2-5, with 11 positions matching TRBD2. Per the germline V gene, CDR1 is SEHNR and CDR2 is FQNEAQ (reference sequence). There are 17 residues in the CDR3. With V trimmed by 5 bases and J by 1 base, 9 bases remained unmatched. The CDR3 DNA reads TGTGCCAGCAGCCGCAGCTCCGGGACTAGCGGCCAAGAGACCCAGTACTTC. Its protein is CASSRSSGTSGQETQYF.

The chain links TRBV6-6 to TRBJ1-3; TRBD1 matches at 8 bases. The CDR3 is 15 residues long. The trim removed 6 bases at V and 2 bases at J, leaving 6 bases unmatched. CDR1 MNHNY and CDR2 SVGAGI come from the germline V gene (reference sequence). CDR3 nucleotide sequence: TGTGCCAGCAGATCGACAGGGGAAACTGGAAACACCATATATTTT. It yields the protein CASRSTGETGNTIYF.

The chain employs TRBV2 and TRBJ1-1; 7 bases align to TRBD1. After removal of 10 bases from V and 1 base from J, the junction contained 6 bases not matched to a gene. Germline CDR1 reads SNHLY; CDR2 reads FYNNEI. The CDR3 length is 13 residues. DNA of the CDR3: TGTGCCATCGAAGGGACAGAGAACACTGAAGCTTTCTTT. It is translated as CAIEGTENTEAFF. Looking up the rest from reference TRBV2 and TRBJ1-1 gives the full variable domain: EPEVTQTPSHQVTQMGQEVILRCVPISNHLYFYWYRQILGQKVEFLVSFYNNEISEKSEIFDDQFSVERPDGSNFTLKIRSTKLEDSAMYFCAIEGTENTEAFFGQGTRLTVV.

This clone was found a few times. V gene TRBV21-1 combines with J gene TRBJ1-2; TRBD1 was called by the table and not checked on the DNA. TRBV21-1 constitutes a pseudogene. The CDR3 sequence is 16 residues long. The CDR3 bases are TGTGCCAGCAGCAAAGTGCGTGGGACAGGGCTGGTGGGCTACACCTTC. It encodes CASSKVRGTGLVGYTF.

This sequence joins TRBV28 and TRBJ1-5; D possibly corresponds to TRBD1 (6 bases). V lost 2 bases, J lost 3 bases, and 8 bases lay in between. The CDR3 is made up of 14 amino acids. Germline V gene sequence: CDR1 MDHEN, CDR2 SYDVKM. The CDR3 DNA sequence: TGTGCCAGCAGTTTAGGACAGATCAATCAGCCCCAGCATTTT. Translating it yields CASSLGQINQPQHF.